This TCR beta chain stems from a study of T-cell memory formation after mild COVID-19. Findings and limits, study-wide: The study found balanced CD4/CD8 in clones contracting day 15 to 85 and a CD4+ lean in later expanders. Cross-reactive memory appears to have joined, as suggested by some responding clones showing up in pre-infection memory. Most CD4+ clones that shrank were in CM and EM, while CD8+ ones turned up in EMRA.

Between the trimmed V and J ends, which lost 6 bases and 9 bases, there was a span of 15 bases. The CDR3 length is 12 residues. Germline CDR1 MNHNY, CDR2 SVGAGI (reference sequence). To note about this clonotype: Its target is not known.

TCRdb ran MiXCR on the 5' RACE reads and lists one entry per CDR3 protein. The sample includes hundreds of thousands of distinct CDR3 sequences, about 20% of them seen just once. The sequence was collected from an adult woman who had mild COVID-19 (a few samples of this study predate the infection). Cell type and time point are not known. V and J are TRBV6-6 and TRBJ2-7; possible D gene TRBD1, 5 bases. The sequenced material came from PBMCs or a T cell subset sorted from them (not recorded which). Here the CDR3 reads CASRSQGSGQYF. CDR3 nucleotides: TGTGCCAGCAGGTCCCAGGGTTCTGGGCAGTACTTC.